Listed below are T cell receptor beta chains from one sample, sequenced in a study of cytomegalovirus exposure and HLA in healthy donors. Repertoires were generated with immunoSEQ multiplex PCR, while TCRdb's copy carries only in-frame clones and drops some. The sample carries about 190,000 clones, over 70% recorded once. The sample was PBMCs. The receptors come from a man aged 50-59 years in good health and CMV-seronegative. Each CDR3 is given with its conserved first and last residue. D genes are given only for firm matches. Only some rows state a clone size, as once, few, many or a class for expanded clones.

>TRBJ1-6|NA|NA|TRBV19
CASSTPQGTRNSPLHF
TGTGCCAGTAGTACCCCACAGGGTACGCGGAATTCACCCCTCCACTTT
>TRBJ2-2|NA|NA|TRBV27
CASSLYSGELFF
TGTGCCAGCAGTTTATACAGCGGGGAGCTGTTTTTT
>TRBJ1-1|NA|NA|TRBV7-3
CASSSSGGTEAFF
TGTGCCAGCAGCTCGAGCGGAGGGACTGAAGCTTTCTTT
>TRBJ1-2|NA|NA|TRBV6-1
CASQAAPRNYGYTF
TGTGCCAGTCAAGCGGCCCCCAGGAACTATGGCTACACCTTC
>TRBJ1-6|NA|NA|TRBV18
CASSPLRPGDSPLHF
TGTGCCAGCTCACCTTTGAGGCCCGGGGATTCACCCCTCCACTTT
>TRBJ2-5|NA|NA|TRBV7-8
CASSQTLFQETQYF
TGTGCCAGCAGCCAGACACTTTTTCAAGAGACCCAGTACTTC
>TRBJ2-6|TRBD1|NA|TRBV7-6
CASSSQGAGANVLTF
TGTGCCAGCAGCTCACAGGGGGCTGGGGCCAACGTCCTGACTTTC
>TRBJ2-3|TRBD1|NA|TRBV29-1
CSASIQTGKEYF
TGCAGCGCCTCGATCCAGACAGGGAAGGAGTATTTT
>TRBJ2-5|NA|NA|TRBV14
CASSQVSGKETQYF
TGTGCCAGCAGCCAAGTGTCCGGGAAGGAGACCCAGTACTTC
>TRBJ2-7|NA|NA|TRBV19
CASSIGPSTNEQYF
TGTGCCAGTAGTATAGGGCCCTCCACGAACGAGCAGTACTTC
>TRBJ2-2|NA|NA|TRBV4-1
CASSQAPETVAGELFF
TGCGCCAGCAGCCAAGCCCCAGAGACAGTGGCCGGGGAGCTGTTTTTT
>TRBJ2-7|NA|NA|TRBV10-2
CASSQGSEQYF
TGCGCCAGTTCCCAGGGTTCTGAGCAGTACTTC
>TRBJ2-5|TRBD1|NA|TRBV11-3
CASSQRQGETQYF
TGTGCCAGCAGTCAACGACAGGGGGAGACCCAGTACTTC
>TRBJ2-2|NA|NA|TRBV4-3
CASSQEGYSNTGELFF
TGCGCCAGCAGCCAAGAGGGCTACTCGAACACCGGGGAGCTGTTTTTT
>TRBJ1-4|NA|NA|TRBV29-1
CSVEVGADEKLFF
TGCAGCGTTGAAGTGGGGGCGGATGAAAAACTGTTTTTT
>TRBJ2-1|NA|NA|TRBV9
CASSPRLGSYNEQFF
TGTGCCAGCAGCCCCCGACTGGGCTCCTACAATGAGCAGTTCTTC
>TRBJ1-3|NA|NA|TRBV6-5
CASSYDGGAGNTIYF
TGTGCCAGCAGTTACGATGGGGGCGCTGGAAACACCATATATTTT
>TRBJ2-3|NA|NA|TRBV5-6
CASSLLRGHNTDTQYF
TGTGCCAGCAGCTTGCTTAGGGGCCATAATACAGATACGCAGTATTTT
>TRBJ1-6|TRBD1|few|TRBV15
CATSRSDRDVTPLHF
TGTGCCACCAGCAGATCTGACAGGGACGTGACGCCCCTCCACTTT
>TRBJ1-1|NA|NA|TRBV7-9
CASSRGTNTEAFF
TGTGCCAGCAGCCGCGGGACGAACACTGAAGCTTTCTTT
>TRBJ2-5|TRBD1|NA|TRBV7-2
CASSLILQGALETQYF
TGTGCCAGCAGCTTAATCCTACAGGGGGCGTTGGAGACCCAGTACTTC
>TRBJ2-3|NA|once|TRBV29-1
CSVGTGTQYF
TGCAGCGTTGGAACAGGGACGCAGTATTTT
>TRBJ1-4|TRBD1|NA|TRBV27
CASSRWTGPIEKLFF
TGTGCCAGCAGTCGCTGGACAGGGCCCATTGAAAAACTGTTTTTT
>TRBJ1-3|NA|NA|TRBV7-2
CASSQVGSGNTIYF
TGTGCCAGCAGTCAGGTGGGCTCTGGAAACACCATATATTTT
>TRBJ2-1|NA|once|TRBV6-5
CASSEKHYNEQFF
TGTGCCAGCAGCGAAAAGCATTACAATGAGCAGTTCTTC
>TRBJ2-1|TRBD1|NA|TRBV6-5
CASSYLGQGSNEQFF
TGTGCCAGCAGTTACCTCGGACAGGGTAGCAATGAGCAGTTCTTC
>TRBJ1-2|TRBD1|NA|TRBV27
CASSSINRGRRGYTF
TGTGCCAGCAGTTCCATTAACAGGGGGCGCCGCGGCTACACCTTC
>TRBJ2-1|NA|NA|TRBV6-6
CASRLRTDMNLNEQFF
TGTGCCAGCAGATTGAGGACAGACATGAACCTTAATGAGCAGTTCTTC
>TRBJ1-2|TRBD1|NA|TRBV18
CASSPYRGREANYGYTF
TGTGCCAGCTCACCATACAGGGGGCGCGAGGCTAACTATGGCTACACCTTC
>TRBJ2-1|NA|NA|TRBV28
CASSPPGDEQFF
TGTGCCAGCAGCCCCCCGGGAGATGAGCAGTTCTTC
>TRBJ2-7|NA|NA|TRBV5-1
CASSFGGVFDEQYF
TGCGCCAGCAGCTTCGGCGGGGTATTCGACGAGCAGTACTTC
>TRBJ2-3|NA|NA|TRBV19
CASTSGLALDF
NA
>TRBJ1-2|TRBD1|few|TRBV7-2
CASSLDRLYGYTF
TGTGCCAGCAGCCTGGACAGGCTCTATGGCTACACCTTC
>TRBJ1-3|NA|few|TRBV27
CASSSAGRRAGGNTIYF
TGTGCCAGCAGTTCCGCGGGCAGGAGGGCTGGTGGAAACACCATATATTTT
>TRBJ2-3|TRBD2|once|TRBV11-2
CASSLVSSGVDTQYF
TGTGCCAGCAGCTTAGTCTCTAGCGGGGTTGATACGCAGTATTTT
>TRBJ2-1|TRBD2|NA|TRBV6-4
CASSDSGRGGLNEQFF
TGTGCCAGCAGTGACTCCGGGCGGGGGGGCCTCAATGAGCAGTTCTTC